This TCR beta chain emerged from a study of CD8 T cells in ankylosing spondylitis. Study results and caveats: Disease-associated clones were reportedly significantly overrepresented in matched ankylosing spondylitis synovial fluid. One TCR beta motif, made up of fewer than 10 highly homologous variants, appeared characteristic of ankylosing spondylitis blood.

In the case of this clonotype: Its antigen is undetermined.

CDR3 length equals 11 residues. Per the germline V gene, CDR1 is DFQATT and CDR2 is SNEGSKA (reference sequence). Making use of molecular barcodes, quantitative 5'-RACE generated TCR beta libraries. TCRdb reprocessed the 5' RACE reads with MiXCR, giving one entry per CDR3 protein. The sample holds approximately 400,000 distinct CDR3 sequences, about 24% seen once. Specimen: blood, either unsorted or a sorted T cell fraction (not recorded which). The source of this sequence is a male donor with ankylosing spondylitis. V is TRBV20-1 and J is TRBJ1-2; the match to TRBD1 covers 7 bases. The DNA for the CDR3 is TGCAGCTCGACAGGGAACTATGGCTACACCTTC. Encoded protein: CSSTGNYGYTF.